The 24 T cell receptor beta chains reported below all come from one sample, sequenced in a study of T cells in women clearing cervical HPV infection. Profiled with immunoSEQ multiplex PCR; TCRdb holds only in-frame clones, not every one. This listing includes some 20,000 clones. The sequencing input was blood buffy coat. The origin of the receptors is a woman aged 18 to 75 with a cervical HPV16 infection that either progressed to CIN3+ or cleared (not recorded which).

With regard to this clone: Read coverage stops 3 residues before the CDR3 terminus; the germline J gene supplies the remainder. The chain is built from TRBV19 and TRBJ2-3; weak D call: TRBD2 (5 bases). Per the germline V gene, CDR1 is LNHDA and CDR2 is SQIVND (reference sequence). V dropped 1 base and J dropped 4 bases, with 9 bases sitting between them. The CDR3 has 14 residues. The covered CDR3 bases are TGTGCCAGTAGTATAGCGGGGTATGCAGATACG. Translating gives CASSIAGYADT. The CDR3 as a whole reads CASSIAGYADTQYF.

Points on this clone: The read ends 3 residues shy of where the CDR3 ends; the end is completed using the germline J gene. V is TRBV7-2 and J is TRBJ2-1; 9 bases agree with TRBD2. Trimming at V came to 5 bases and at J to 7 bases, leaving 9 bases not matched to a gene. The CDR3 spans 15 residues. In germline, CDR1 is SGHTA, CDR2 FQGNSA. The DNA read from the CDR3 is TGTGCCAGCAGCGCGGGAGATCTAGCGGGGAATGAG. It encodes CASSAGDLAGNE. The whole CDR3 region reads CASSAGDLAGNEQFF.

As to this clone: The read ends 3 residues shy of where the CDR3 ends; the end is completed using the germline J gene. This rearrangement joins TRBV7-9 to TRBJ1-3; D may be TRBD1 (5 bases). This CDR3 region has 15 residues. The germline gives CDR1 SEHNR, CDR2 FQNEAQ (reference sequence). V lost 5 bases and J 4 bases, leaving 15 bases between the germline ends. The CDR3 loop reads CASSPGLAVGNTIYF. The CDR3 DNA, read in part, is TGTGCCAGCAGCCCAGGGCTAGCGGTAGGAAACACC.

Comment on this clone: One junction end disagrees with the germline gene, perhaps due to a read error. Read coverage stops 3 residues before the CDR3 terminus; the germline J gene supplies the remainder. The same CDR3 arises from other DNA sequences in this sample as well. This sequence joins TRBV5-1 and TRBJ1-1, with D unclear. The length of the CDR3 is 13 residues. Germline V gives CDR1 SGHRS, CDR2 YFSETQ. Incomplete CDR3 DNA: TGCGCCAGCAGCCGAAATCGACAATCTGAG. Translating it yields CASSRNRQSE. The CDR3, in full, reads CASSRNRQSEAFF.

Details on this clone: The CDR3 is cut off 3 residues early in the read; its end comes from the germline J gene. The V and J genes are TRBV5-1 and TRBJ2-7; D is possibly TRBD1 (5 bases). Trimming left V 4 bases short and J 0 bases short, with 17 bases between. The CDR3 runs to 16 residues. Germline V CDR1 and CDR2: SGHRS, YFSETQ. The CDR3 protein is CASSAAVDTSSYEQYF. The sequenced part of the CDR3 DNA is TGCGCCAGCAGCGCGGCTGTGGACACAAGCTCCTACGAG.

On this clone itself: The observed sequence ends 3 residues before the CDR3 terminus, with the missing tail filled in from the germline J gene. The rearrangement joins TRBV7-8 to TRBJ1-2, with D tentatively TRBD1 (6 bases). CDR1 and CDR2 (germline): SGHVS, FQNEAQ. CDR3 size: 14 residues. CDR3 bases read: TGTGCCAGCAGCTTTAGCGGGGGGGCGGATACC. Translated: CASSFSGGADT. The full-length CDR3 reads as CASSFSGGADTYTF.

The CDR3 is CSARRAGKNEQFF. The sequenced CDR3 bases are TGCAGTGCTAGACGTGCAGGGAAGAATGAG. This sequence joins TRBV20-1 and TRBJ2-1; perhaps TRBD1 as D (5 bases). The DNA ends 3 residues before the CDR3 does, and the rest of the CDR3 is filled in from the germline J gene. Trimming shortened V by 2 bases and J by 7 bases, and 12 bases separated the two germline ends. The CDR3 is made up of 13 amino acids. Germline assignment: CDR1 DFQATT and CDR2 SNEGSKA (reference sequence).

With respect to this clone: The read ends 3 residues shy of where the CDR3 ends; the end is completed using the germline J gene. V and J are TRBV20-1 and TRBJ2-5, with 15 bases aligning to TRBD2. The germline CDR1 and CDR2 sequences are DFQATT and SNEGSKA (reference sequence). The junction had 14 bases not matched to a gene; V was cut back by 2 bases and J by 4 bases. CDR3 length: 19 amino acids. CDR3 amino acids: CSARTDRTSGRAVSETQYF. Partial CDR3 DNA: TGCAGTGCTAGAACTGATAGGACTAGCGGGAGGGCCGTTTCAGAGACC.

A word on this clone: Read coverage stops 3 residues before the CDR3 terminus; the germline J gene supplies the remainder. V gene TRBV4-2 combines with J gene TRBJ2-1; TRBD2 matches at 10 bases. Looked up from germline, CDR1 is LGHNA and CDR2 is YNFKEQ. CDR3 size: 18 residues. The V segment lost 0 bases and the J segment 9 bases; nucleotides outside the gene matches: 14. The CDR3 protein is CASSQEEILSGRASEQFF. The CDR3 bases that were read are TGTGCCAGCAGCCAAGAAGAGATTCTAAGCGGGAGGGCCTCTGAG.

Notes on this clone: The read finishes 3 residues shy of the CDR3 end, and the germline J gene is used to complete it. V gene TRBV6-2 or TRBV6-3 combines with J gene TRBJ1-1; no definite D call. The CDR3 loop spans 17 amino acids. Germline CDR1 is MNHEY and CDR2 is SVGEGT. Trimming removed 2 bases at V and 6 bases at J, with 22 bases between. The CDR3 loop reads CASSYVVSQALGPEAFF. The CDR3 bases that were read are TGTGCCAGCAGTTACGTGGTCTCCCAGGCACTTGGCCCTGAA.

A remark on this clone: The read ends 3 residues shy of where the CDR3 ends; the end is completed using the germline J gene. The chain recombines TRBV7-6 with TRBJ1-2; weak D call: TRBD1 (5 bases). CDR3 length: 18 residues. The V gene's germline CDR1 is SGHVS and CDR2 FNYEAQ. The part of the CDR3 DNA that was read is TGTGCCAGCAGCCCAGCGGGACTAGCGGGAGGGTCTTCCTACGAC. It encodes CASSPAGLAGGSSYD. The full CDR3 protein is CASSPAGLAGGSSYDYTF.

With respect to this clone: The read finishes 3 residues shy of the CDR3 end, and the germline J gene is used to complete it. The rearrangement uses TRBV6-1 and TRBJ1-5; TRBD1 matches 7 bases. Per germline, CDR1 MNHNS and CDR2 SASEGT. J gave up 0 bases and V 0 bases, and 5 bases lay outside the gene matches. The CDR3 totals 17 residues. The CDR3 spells CASSEASSGGSNQPQHF. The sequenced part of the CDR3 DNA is TGTGCCAGCAGTGAAGCCTCCTCAGGGGGTAGCAATCAGCCC.

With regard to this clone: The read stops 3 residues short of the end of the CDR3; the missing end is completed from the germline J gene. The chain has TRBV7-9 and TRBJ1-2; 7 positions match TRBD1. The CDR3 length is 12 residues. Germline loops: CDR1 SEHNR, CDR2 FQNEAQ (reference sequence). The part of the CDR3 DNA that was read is TGTGCCAGCAGCGAAACAGGGGACGAC. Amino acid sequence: CASSETGDD. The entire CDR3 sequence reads CASSETGDDYTF.

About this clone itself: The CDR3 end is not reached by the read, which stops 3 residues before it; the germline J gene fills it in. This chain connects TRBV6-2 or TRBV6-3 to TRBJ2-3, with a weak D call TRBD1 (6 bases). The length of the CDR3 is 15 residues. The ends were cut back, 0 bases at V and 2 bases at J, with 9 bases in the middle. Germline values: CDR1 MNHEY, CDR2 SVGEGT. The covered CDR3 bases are TGTGCCAGCAGTTACTCCGGGACACCCACAGATACG. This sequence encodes CASSYSGTPTDT. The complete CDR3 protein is CASSYSGTPTDTQYF.

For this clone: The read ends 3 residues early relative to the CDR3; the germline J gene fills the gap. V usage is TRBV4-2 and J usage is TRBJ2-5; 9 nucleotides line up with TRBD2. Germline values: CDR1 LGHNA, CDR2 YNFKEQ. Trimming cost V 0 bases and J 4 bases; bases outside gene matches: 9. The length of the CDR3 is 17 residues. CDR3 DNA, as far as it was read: TGTGCCAGCAGCCAAGATCTTGGGCGGGGGGGCCTAGAGACC. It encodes CASSQDLGRGGLET. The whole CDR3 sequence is CASSQDLGRGGLETQYF.

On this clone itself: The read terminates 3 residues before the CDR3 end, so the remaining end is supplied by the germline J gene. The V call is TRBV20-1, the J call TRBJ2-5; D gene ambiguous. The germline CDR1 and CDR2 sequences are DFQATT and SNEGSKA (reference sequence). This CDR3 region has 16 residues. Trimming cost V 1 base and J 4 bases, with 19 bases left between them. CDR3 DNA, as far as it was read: TGCAGTGCTAGAGGCATGGGCCGCCCAAGTGGAGAGACC. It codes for CSARGMGRPSGET. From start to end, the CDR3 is CSARGMGRPSGETQYF.

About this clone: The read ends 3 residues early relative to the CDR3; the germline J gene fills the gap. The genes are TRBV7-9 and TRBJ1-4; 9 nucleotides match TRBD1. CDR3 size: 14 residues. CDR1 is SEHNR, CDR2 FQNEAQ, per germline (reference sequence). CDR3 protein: CASSLDGQGRQLFF. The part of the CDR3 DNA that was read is TGTGCCAGCAGCTTAGATGGACAGGGGAGGCAA.

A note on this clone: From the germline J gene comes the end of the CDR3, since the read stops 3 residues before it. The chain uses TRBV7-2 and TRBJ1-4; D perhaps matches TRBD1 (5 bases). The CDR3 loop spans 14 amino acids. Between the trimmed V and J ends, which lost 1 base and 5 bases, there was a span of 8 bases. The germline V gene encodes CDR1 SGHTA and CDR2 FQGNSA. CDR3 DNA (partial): TGTGCCAGCAGCTTAGGGGCAGGGAATGAAAAA. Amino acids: CASSLGAGNEK. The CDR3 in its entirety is CASSLGAGNEKLFF.

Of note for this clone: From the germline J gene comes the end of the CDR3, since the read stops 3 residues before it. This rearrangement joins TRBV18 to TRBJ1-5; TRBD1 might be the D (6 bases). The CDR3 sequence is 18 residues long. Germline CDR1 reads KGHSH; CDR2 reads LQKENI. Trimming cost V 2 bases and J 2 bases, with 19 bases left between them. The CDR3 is CASSPSVEGGGGNQPQHF. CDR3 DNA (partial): TGTGCCAGCTCACCAAGTGTTGAAGGGGGTGGGGGCAATCAGCCC.

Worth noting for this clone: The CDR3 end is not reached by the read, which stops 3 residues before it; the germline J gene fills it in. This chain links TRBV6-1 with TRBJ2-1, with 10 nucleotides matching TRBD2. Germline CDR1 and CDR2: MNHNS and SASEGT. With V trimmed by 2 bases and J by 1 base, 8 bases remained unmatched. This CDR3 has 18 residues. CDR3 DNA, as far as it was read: TGTGCCAGCAGTGAACCAATAATACTAGCGGGGTCCTACAATGAG. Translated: CASSEPIILAGSYNE. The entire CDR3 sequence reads CASSEPIILAGSYNEQFF.

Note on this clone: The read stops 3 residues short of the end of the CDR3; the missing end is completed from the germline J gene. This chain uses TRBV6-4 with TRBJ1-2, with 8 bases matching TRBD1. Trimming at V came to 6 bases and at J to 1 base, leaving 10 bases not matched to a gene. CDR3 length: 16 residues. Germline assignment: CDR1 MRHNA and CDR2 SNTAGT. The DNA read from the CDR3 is TGTGCCAGCAGAAAACGACAGGGGTCGGGTAACTATGGC. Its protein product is CASRKRQGSGNYG. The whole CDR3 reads CASRKRQGSGNYGYTF.

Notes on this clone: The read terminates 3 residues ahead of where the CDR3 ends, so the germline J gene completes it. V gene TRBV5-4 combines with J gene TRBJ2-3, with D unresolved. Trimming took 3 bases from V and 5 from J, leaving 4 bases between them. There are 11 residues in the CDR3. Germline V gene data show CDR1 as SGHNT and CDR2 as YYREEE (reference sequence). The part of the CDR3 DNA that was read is TGTGCCAGCAGCTCCCTAGATACG. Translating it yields CASSSLDT. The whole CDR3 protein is CASSSLDTQYF.

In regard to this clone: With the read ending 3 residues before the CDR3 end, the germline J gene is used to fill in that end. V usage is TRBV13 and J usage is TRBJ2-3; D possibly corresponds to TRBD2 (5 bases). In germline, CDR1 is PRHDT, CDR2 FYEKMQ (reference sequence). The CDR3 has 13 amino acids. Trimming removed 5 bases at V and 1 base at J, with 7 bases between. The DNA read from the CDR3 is TGTGCCAGCAGCACTAGGGGCACAGATACG. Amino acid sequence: CASSTRGTDT. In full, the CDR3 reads CASSTRGTDTQYF.

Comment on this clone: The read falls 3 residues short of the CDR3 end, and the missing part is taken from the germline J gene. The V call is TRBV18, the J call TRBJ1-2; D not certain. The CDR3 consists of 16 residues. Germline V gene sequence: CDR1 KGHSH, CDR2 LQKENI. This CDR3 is CASSPLSPGPSYDYTF. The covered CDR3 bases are TGTGCCAGCTCACCCCTGAGTCCTGGTCCCTCCTACGAC.